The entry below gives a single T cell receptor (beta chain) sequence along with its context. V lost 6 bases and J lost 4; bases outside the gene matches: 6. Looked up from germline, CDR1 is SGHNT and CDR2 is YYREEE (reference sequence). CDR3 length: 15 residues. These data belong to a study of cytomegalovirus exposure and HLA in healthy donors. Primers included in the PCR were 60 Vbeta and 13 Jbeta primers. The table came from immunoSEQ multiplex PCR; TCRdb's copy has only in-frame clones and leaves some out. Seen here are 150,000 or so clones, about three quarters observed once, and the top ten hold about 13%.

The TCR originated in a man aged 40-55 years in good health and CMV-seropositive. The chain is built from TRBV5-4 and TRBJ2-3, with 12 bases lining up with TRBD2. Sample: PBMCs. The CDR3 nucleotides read TGTGCCAGCAACCCTAGCGGGAGGGCCCCAGATACGCAGTATTTT. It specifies CASNPSGRAPDTQYF.